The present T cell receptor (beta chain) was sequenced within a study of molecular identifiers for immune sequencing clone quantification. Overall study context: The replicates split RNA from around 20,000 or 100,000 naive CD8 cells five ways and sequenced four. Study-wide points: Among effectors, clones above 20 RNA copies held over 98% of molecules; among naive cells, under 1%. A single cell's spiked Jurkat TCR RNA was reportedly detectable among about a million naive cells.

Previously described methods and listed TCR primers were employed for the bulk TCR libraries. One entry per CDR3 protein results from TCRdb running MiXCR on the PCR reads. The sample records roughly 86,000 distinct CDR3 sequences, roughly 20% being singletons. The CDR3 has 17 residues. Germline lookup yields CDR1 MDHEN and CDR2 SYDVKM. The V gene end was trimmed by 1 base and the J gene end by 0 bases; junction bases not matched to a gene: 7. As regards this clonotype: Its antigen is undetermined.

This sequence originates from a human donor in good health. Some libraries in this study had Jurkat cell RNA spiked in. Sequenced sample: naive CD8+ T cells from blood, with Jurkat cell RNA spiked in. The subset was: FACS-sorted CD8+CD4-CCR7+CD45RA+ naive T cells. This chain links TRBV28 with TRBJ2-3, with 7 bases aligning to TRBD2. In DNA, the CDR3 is TGTGCCAGCAGTTTATTCCCAGGACTAGAGAGCACAGATACGCAGTATTTT. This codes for CASSLFPGLESTDTQYF. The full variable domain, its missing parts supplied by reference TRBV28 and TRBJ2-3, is DVKVTQSSRYLVKRTGEKVFLECVQDMDHENMFWYRQDPGLGLRLIYFSYDVKMKEKGDIPEGYSVSREKKERFSLILESASTNQTSMYLCASSLFPGLESTDTQYFGPGTRLTVL.